The source of this T cell receptor beta chain is a study of cytomegalovirus exposure and HLA in healthy donors. Looking at the study overall: Early release data held tens of millions of unique TCRs from HLA-typed donors.

Trimming shortened V by 2 bases and J by 0 bases, and 14 bases separated the two germline ends. The CDR3 loop spans 16 amino acids. Germline assignment: CDR1 SEHNR and CDR2 FQNEAQ (reference sequence). A multiplex PCR was run with 60 Vbeta primers and 13 Jbeta primers. Only in-frame clones appear in the TCRdb table, and some are missing; sequencing was by immunoSEQ multiplex PCR. The table includes about 150,000 clones, 75% to 80% detected once. The rearrangement uses TRBV7-9 and TRBJ2-7, with D possibly being TRBD1 (6 bases). Sequencing was performed on PBMCs. The clonotype comes from a woman in her twenties or thirties in good health and CMV-seronegative. The CDR3 reads CASSLIGGPSSYEQYF. CDR3 sequence (DNA): TGTGCCAGCAGCTTAATAGGGGGACCAAGCTCCTACGAGCAGTACTTC.